The TCR beta chain described here comes from a study of blood T cell repertoires in COVID-19. Study summary: Samples of COVID-19 (acute and convalescent) were obtained from the United States, Italy and Spain. Sources were T cells, B-cell-depleted T cells, or PBMCs; the material itself was cDNA or gDNA.

This CDR3 has 14 amino acids. Losses at the gene ends were 2 bases for V and 4 bases for J; bases not matched to a gene: 1. Per the germline V gene, CDR1 is SGHDN and CDR2 is FVKESK. Original methodology: Reference gene primer amplification gave estimated nucleated cell counts. Generated by immunoSEQ multiplex PCR, the TCRdb table keeps only in-frame clones and is missing some. V and J calls and clone size are copied from that table; D and trimming were computed from the DNA. The sample lists about 290,000 clones, roughly 89% occurring once. Seattle patients were enrolled while actively infected and followed longitudinally.

The chain combines TRBV14 with TRBJ2-2; 7 bases match TRBD2. The clonotype originates from a woman aged 30 to 39 with COVID-19, enrolled during active disease. Material: peripheral blood. The CDR3 DNA reads as TGTGCCAGCAGCCAAACGGGAGGCACCGGGGAGCTGTTTTTT. It specifies CASSQTGGTGELFF.